These T cell receptor beta chains were read from a single sample in a study of blood T cell repertoires in COVID-19. The method was immunoSEQ multiplex PCR; TCRdb's version includes in-frame clones alone and lacks a portion of them. The data show fewer than 400,000 clones, 89% seen once. Material for sequencing was peripheral blood. Receptors originate from a woman aged 25 to 39 with COVID-19, enrolled during active disease. Both conserved end residues are trimmed from each CDR3. The order of the fields is CDR3 protein, V gene.

CDR3: ASSPRDTDYGYT
V: TRBV7-8

CDR3: AIEVEGTGELF
V: TRBV7-9

CDR3: ASSHGTAHTQY
V: TRBV14

CDR3: ASSAQAIRGYT
V: TRBV10-2

CDR3: ATSDLPGNTGELF
V: TRBV24-1

CDR3: ASSQQETQY
V: TRBV7-9

CDR3: ASSATGTTDTQY
V: TRBV5-1

CDR3: ASSSSSSTGTDTQY
V: TRBV6-5

CDR3: ASSLGGGTGNTIY
V: TRBV5-1

CDR3: ASTGQGRTEAF
V: TRBV2

CDR3: ASSETNPPYNEQF
V: TRBV25-1

CDR3: ASTSRGGPTNTGELF
V: TRBV11-2

CDR3: ASSLYKDAGSGNTIY
V: TRBV7-9

CDR3: ASSSLTLGALGNTIY
V: TRBV7-8

CDR3: ASSMSGPVNYGYT
V: TRBV19

CDR3: AIGDTISYEQY
V: TRBV10-3

CDR3: ASSYQPRAGNTEAF
V: TRBV6-2/TRBV6-3

CDR3: AIRDKSNQPQH
V: TRBV10-3

CDR3: ASGLAQYVGAGGNQPQH
V: TRBV12-5

CDR3: ASTVGTPIRDTQY
V: TRBV27

CDR3: ASSLGQGRTGELF
V: TRBV11-3

CDR3: ASSLGSGTVTYEQY
V: TRBV7-2

CDR3: ASRSTGGAFNGYT
V: TRBV5-4

CDR3: ASSQGPRTGGNGYT
V: TRBV3-1/TRBV3-2

CDR3: ASSQEAGVNTGELF
V: TRBV14

CDR3: ASSVFGQLQETQY
V: TRBV9

CDR3: ASSLTSGDNEQF
V: TRBV7-9